This T cell receptor (beta chain) is drawn from a study of T cell responses to AZD1222 COVID-19 vaccine. Generated by immunoSEQ multiplex PCR, the TCRdb table keeps only in-frame clones and is missing some. In the table there are under 120,000 clones, roughly 87% of which are singletons. This TCR was sampled from an adult who received the AZD1222 COVID-19 vaccine. Here the sequenced sample was peripheral blood, taken 28 days after the second AZD1222 dose.

The CDR3 DNA is TGCAGTGCTAGTAATCGTCAAGCGGGAGCCTACAATGAGCAGTTCTTC. Protein sequence: CSASNRQAGAYNEQFF. The chain uses TRBV20-1 and TRBJ2-1; 8 nucleotides align to TRBD2. Trimming cost V 3 bases and J 2 bases; bases outside gene matches: 9. The CDR3 extends over 16 amino acids. Germline assignment: CDR1 DFQATT and CDR2 SNEGSKA (reference sequence).